The 6 T cell receptor beta chains below come from one sample, sequenced in a study of blood T cell repertoires in COVID-19 (dated by TCRdb to 2020 to 2022). The method was the immunoSEQ multiplex PCR assay. TCRdb provides this immuneACCESS table in a form limited to in-frame rearrangements. Some clones are lacking; in checked studies, under half of them reflect an unresolved V gene, and why the rest are absent is not known. A total of about 300,000 clones appear in this sample, 86% of them only once. The top ten hold approximately 2.6% of the sample. Sample: PBMCs or T cells enriched from blood (not recorded which). Every receptor here comes from a woman younger than 30 who had recovered from COVID-19.

This chain links TRBV30 with TRBJ1-1; D remains ambiguous. V dropped 3 bases and J dropped 3 bases, with 8 bases sitting between them. CDR1 is GTSNPN, CDR2 SVGIG, per germline (reference sequence). The CDR3 totals 12 residues. CDR3: CAWREEDTEAFF. The CDR3 bases are TGTGCCTGGAGAGAGGAGGACACTGAAGCTTTCTTT.

The chain joins TRBV7-6 to TRBJ2-1, with 14 bases identical to TRBD2. The CDR3 loop spans 17 amino acids. V trimming: 5 bases; J trimming: 6 bases; junction bases outside the gene matches: 9. CDR1 and CDR2 from the germline V gene are SGHVS and FNYEAQ. In DNA, the CDR3 is TGTGCCAGCAGCCCTCGACTAGCGGGAGGGCCTTTCAATGAGCAGTTCTTC. Protein sequence: CASSPRLAGGPFNEQFF.

J is TRBJ2-5 and V is TRBV24-1, with D perhaps TRBD2 (6 bases). The CDR3 loop spans 14 amino acids. Trimming removed 3 bases from V and 4 bases from J, with 11 bases in between. Germline V gene lookup returns CDR1 KGHDR and CDR2 SFDVKD. The CDR3: CATSDARDSETQYF. CDR3 sequence (DNA): TGTGCCACCAGTGATGCCCGGGACTCAGAGACCCAGTACTTC.

As for this clone: Mismatch with germline at one junction end may stem from a read error. The CDR3 DNA sequence: TGTGCCAGCAGCTCCACCGGGAGACCCTATAATGAGCAGTTCTTC. Encoded protein: CASSSTGRPYNEQFF. The chain is built from TRBV7-2 and TRBJ2-1; tentative D call: TRBD2 (6 bases). The CDR3 runs 15 residues. Germline values: CDR1 SGHTA, CDR2 FQGNSA. Using reference TRBV7-2 and TRBJ2-1 for the parts outside the CDR3, the full variable domain is GAGVSQSPSNKVTEKGKDVELRCDPISGHTALYWYRQSLGQGLEFLIYFQGNSAPDKSGLPSDRFSAERTGGSVSTLTIQRTQQEDSAVYLCASSSTGRPYNEQFFGPGTRLTVL.

This rearrangement joins TRBV10-3 to TRBJ2-5, with 12 bases aligning to TRBD2. CDR3 length: 14 residues. Germline V gives CDR1 ENHRY, CDR2 SYGVKD. The V gene end was trimmed by 8 bases and the J gene end by 2 bases; junction bases not matched to a gene: 3. CDR3 loop: CAIGLAGRQETQYF. The CDR3 region has the DNA TGTGCCATCGGACTAGCGGGGAGACAAGAGACCCAGTACTTC.

V gene TRBV19 combines with J gene TRBJ1-3; D gene uncertain. The CDR3 is 15 amino acids. Trimming stripped 10 bases from V and 4 bases from J, with 20 bases between. CDR1 is LNHDA and CDR2 is SQIVND in the germline V gene (reference sequence). The CDR3 spells CATSGRDREGNTIYF. The CDR3, as DNA: TGTGCCACCTCCGGCCGGGATCGAGAAGGAAACACCATATATTTT.